A single sample gave rise to the 26 T cell receptor beta chains below, sequenced in a study of shared clonotypes between healthy human individuals. Sequenced by immunoSEQ multiplex PCR; TCRdb stores in-frame clones only, minus some. The sample includes a few million clones, approximately 93% seen only once; the top ten take roughly 0.36%. The source material was naive CD4+ T cells from PBMCs. Subset reported: CD45RA+ positively selected. These TCRs come from a man aged 18 to 35 in good health. Some clones in this sample may be carry-over from other donors' samples.

This clone has only one observation. The chain employs TRBV7-9 and TRBJ1-1; D not certain. Looked up from germline, CDR1 is SEHNR and CDR2 is FQNEAQ (reference sequence). Trimming took off 0 bases at V and 6 bases at J, with 14 bases between the two ends. This CDR3 is built from 15 residues. The CDR3 is CASSLAVRVTPEAFF. The CDR3 DNA reads TGTGCCAGCAGCTTAGCCGTGCGGGTTACCCCTGAAGCTTTCTTT.

This sequence joins TRBV4-1 and TRBJ2-1; perhaps TRBD2 as D (6 bases). The CDR3 totals 16 residues. The ends were cut back, 1 base at V and 8 bases at J, with 18 bases in the middle. Germline V gives CDR1 MGHRA, CDR2 YSYEKL. CDR3 nucleotides: TGCGCCAGCAGCCAAGTCCTGACGGGAGTGTCCGATGAGCAGTTCTTC. Amino acids: CASSQVLTGVSDEQFF.

The rearrangement links TRBV18 to TRBJ2-1, with 8 bases aligning to TRBD2. The CDR3 runs to 17 residues. J was trimmed by 8 bases and V by 4 bases; bases with no gene match: 16. From germline, CDR1 is KGHSH and CDR2 LQKENI. The CDR3 DNA reads TGTGCCAGCTCACGCATGCCGGGACTAGGCTCTCAGGATGAGCAGTTCTTC. Translating it yields CASSRMPGLGSQDEQFF.

This clone was detected once. V gene TRBV5-1 combines with J gene TRBJ2-4; 13 nucleotides align to TRBD2. The J segment lost 5 bases and the V segment lost 2 bases, leaving 13 bases of the junction unmatched. The CDR3 is 19 amino acids. The germline V gene has CDR1 SGHRS and CDR2 YFSETQ. The CDR3 loop is CASSFLPGLAGWGQNIQYF. CDR3 in DNA: TGCGCCAGCAGCTTCCTACCGGGACTAGCGGGATGGGGGCAAAACATTCAGTACTTC.

The genes are TRBV6-5 and TRBJ2-2; 9 nucleotides match TRBD2. V shed 11 bases and J 4 bases; nucleotides not matched to a gene: 11. CDR1 MNHEY and CDR2 SVGAGI come from the germline V gene. The CDR3 sequence is 15 residues long. CDR3 residues: CASKGGRVATGELFF. For the CDR3, the DNA is TGTGCCTCGAAAGGCGGGAGGGTGGCCACCGGGGAGCTGTTTTTT.

This sequence joins TRBV5-8 and TRBJ1-5, with D unresolved. The germline CDR1 and CDR2 sequences are SGHTS and YDEGEE. This CDR3 has 15 amino acids. V lost 0 bases, J lost 6 bases, and 13 bases lay in between. The CDR3 sequence: CASSLGGRRGQPQHF. The CDR3 DNA is TGTGCCAGCAGCTTGGGAGGTAGGCGCGGTCAGCCCCAGCATTTT.

The V call is TRBV5-4, the J call TRBJ2-1, with 15 nucleotides matching TRBD2. CDR1 and CDR2 from the germline V gene are SGHNT and YYREEE (reference sequence). V was pared by 6 bases and J by 5 bases, with 9 bases of the junction left unmatched. The CDR3 extends over 17 amino acids. The CDR3 protein is CASTGLAGGPSNNEQFF. DNA for the CDR3: TGTGCCAGCACCGGACTAGCGGGAGGGCCATCGAACAATGAGCAGTTCTTC.

J is TRBJ2-7 and V is TRBV6-6, with D unresolved. Germline V gene lookup returns CDR1 MNHNY and CDR2 SVGAGI (reference sequence). This CDR3 is built from 13 residues. The V gene lost 1 base and the J gene lost 3 bases, with 7 bases spanning the gap. CDR3 DNA sequence: TGTGCCAGCAGTTACTTCGACTTCTACGAGCAGTACTTC. This codes for CASSYFDFYEQYF.

The chain couples TRBV5-4 to TRBJ1-2, with D tentatively TRBD1 (6 bases). CDR1 SGHNT and CDR2 YYREEE come from the germline V gene (reference sequence). The CDR3 is 14 residues long. V gave up 2 bases and J gave up 5 bases, with 13 bases separating them. CDR3 loop: CASSLGRGEYGYTF. CDR3 bases: TGTGCCAGCAGCTTAGGCAGGGGAGAGTATGGCTACACCTTC.

This chain connects TRBV6-6 to TRBJ2-7, with 9 bases fitting TRBD1. Per the germline V gene, CDR1 is MNHNY and CDR2 is SVGAGI (reference sequence). There are 14 residues in the CDR3. After removal of 7 bases from V and 0 bases from J, the junction contained 4 bases not matched to a gene. The CDR3 region has the DNA TGTGCCAGCATGAAGGACAGGGGCTCCTACGAGCAGTACTTC. It yields the protein CASMKDRGSYEQYF.

This clone has a single count. The chain combines TRBV7-3 with TRBJ2-5, with D maybe TRBD1 (5 bases). Germline CDR1 SGHTA, CDR2 FQGTGA. CDR3 length equals 13 residues. Between the trimmed V and J ends, which lost 3 bases and 7 bases, there was a span of 12 bases. In DNA, the CDR3 is TGTGCCAGCAGCTTGGGCAGGGATGGGACCCAGTACTTC. Its translation is CASSLGRDGTQYF.

The chain carries TRBV9 and TRBJ1-1; D remains ambiguous. Trimming shortened V by 4 bases and J by 0 bases, and 10 bases separated the two germline ends. Germline V lookup: CDR1 SGDLS, CDR2 YYNGEE. This CDR3 spans 14 amino acids. As DNA, the CDR3 is TGTGCCAGCAGCAACGGGATATTGAACACTGAAGCTTTCTTT. Translated, it gives CASSNGILNTEAFF. Full variable domain (outside the CDR3, taken from reference TRBV9 and TRBJ1-1): DSGVTQTPKHLITATGQRVTLRCSPRSGDLSVYWYQQSLDQGLQFLIQYYNGEERAKGNILERFSAQQFPDLHSELNLSSLELGDSALYFCASSNGILNTEAFFGQGTRLTVV.

V is TRBV6-1 and J is TRBJ2-7; D perhaps matches TRBD2 (6 bases). Germline CDR1 and CDR2: MNHNS and SASEGT. This CDR3 region has 14 residues. Trimming stripped 4 bases from V and 3 bases from J, with 13 bases between. The CDR3 is CASSGSGRLYEQYF. As DNA, the CDR3 is TGTGCCAGCAGTGGTAGCGGAAGACTCTACGAGCAGTACTTC.

This clone came up once. CDR3 nucleotides: TGTGCCAGCTCTGATGCCCTAGCCAAAAACATTCAGTACTTC. This translates into CASSDALAKNIQYF. The V call is TRBV9, the J call TRBJ2-4; no clear D gene. Germline CDR1 SGDLS, CDR2 YYNGEE. The CDR3 is made up of 14 amino acids. Trimming stripped 7 bases from V and 0 bases from J, with 11 bases between.

This clone was detected once. The chain combines TRBV15 with TRBJ1-3; weak D call: TRBD1 (5 bases). V lost 8 bases, J lost 1 base, and 12 bases lay in between. This CDR3 comprises 14 residues. Germline V CDR1 and CDR2: LNHNV, YYDKDF (reference sequence). CDR3 in DNA: TGTGCCACCGTTCCGGCAGGGTCTGGAAACACCATATATTTT. Amino acids: CATVPAGSGNTIYF.

This clone has a single count. The chain has TRBV28 and TRBJ1-1; a possible D gene is TRBD1 (5 bases). Germline V gene data show CDR1 as MDHEN and CDR2 as SYDVKM. V lost 1 base and J lost 7, with 13 bases in between. The CDR3 has 14 amino acids. The CDR3 DNA reads TGTGCCAGCAGTTTATCGCCCCTGACAGATGAAGCTTTCTTT. It translates to CASSLSPLTDEAFF. Full variable domain (remainder filled in from reference TRBV28 and TRBJ1-1): DVKVTQSSRYLVKRTGEKVFLECVQDMDHENMFWYRQDPGLGLRLIYFSYDVKMKEKGDIPEGYSVSREKKERFSLILESASTNQTSMYLCASSLSPLTDEAFFGQGTRLTVV.

The chain links TRBV7-9 to TRBJ2-7; 10 bases agree with TRBD1. The CDR3 length is 15 residues. J was trimmed by 4 bases and V by 7 bases; bases with no gene match: 10. The germline gives CDR1 SEHNR, CDR2 FQNEAQ (reference sequence). As DNA, the CDR3 is TGTGCCAGCACCCCAGCGGGGACAGGGGTTTACGAGCAGTACTTC. Encoded protein: CASTPAGTGVYEQYF.

This clone was picked up one time. The chain employs TRBV13 and TRBJ2-1, with TRBD1 as a possible D gene (6 bases). Germline lookup yields CDR1 PRHDT and CDR2 FYEKMQ (reference sequence). V was shortened by 1 base and J by 0 bases, with 10 bases between the two germline ends. The CDR3 contains 16 residues. CDR3 in amino acids: CASSLDRVSSYNEQFF. The CDR3 DNA reads as TGTGCCAGCAGCTTAGACAGGGTTAGCTCCTACAATGAGCAGTTCTTC.

This clone is a singleton in its sample. The chain is built from TRBV19 and TRBJ1-1; weak D call: TRBD1 (5 bases). The CDR3 sequence is 13 residues long. V gave up 9 bases and J gave up 0 bases, with 11 bases separating them. Per germline, CDR1 LNHDA and CDR2 SQIVND (reference sequence). CDR3 sequence reads: CASQGRLNTEAFF. In DNA form, the CDR3 reads TGTGCCAGCCAGGGACGGTTGAACACTGAAGCTTTCTTT.

This clone was recorded only once. V and J are TRBV5-1 and TRBJ1-2; possible D gene TRBD1, 6 bases. This CDR3 has 15 residues. CDR1 and CDR2 (germline): SGHRS, YFSETQ. V was clipped by 0 bases and J by 7 bases, with 16 bases between them. The CDR3 is CASSLDREGYGGYTF. The DNA of the CDR3 is TGCGCCAGCAGCTTGGACAGGGAAGGGTATGGTGGCTACACCTTC.

The V and J genes are TRBV27 and TRBJ2-7; TRBD1 matches at 8 bases. This CDR3 contains 17 residues. Germline V CDR1 and CDR2: MNHEY, SMNVEV (reference sequence). With V trimmed by 11 bases and J by 3 bases, 21 bases remained unmatched. The CDR3 protein is CAPWGDRLRISVYEQYF. CDR3 bases: TGTGCCCCTTGGGGGGACAGGCTCCGAATATCGGTCTACGAGCAGTACTTC.

The chain links TRBV5-5 to TRBJ1-1; D remains unclear. V lost 1 base and J 5 bases, leaving 15 bases between the germline ends. The CDR3 runs 15 residues. Germline loops: CDR1 SGHKS, CDR2 YYEKEE (reference sequence). The CDR3 protein is CASSLTTGLRTEAFF. CDR3 coding DNA: TGTGCCAGCAGCTTGACCACGGGTTTAAGGACTGAAGCTTTCTTT.

This chain joins TRBV28 and TRBJ2-7; 15 positions match TRBD2. CDR1 is MDHEN, CDR2 SYDVKM, per germline. V was clipped by 8 bases and J by 7 bases; unmatched bases: 9. This CDR3 spans 15 amino acids. The CDR3 DNA sequence: TGTGCCAGCGTACTATCGGGACTAGCGGGAGGTGAGCAGTACTTC. Translating it yields CASVLSGLAGGEQYF.

The V and J genes are TRBV7-9 and TRBJ2-3, with a weak D call TRBD1 (6 bases). Germline V gene sequence: CDR1 SEHNR, CDR2 FQNEAQ (reference sequence). The CDR3 consists of 14 residues. V was cut by 5 bases and J by 1 base, with 10 bases left in between. Written as DNA, the CDR3 is TGTGCCAGCAGCCGGGCAGGGGGCACAGATACGCAGTATTTT. Its translation: CASSRAGGTDTQYF. The entire variable domain, with the rest obtained from reference TRBV7-9 and TRBJ2-3, is as follows: DTGVSQNPRHKITKRGQNVTFRCDPISEHNRLYWYRQTLGQGPEFLTYFQNEAQLEKSRLLSDRFSAERPKGSFSTLEIQRTEQGDSAMYLCASSRAGGTDTQYFGPGTRLTVL.

The gene calls are TRBV7-9 and TRBJ2-5; 8 bases are a match to TRBD2. CDR1 and CDR2 from the germline V gene are SEHNR and FQNEAQ (reference sequence). The CDR3 covers 17 residues. V gave up 5 bases and J gave up 11 bases; unmatched junction bases: 22. The CDR3 region is CASSPIPGTSGPGEQYF. DNA for the CDR3: TGTGCCAGCAGCCCTATCCCCGGGACTAGTGGGCCAGGGGAGCAGTACTTC. The full variable domain, its missing parts supplied by reference TRBV7-9 and TRBJ2-5, is DTGVSQNPRHKITKRGQNVTFRCDPISEHNRLYWYRQTLGQGPEFLTYFQNEAQLEKSRLLSDRFSAERPKGSFSTLEIQRTEQGDSAMYLCASSPIPGTSGPGEQYFGPGTRLLVL.

This clone was detected once. V is TRBV5-1 and J is TRBJ2-7; 7 bases line up with TRBD1. CDR3 length: 14 amino acids. V shed 6 bases, J shed 6 bases, and the junction held 12 bases outside the gene matches. From germline, CDR1 is SGHRS and CDR2 YFSETQ. The CDR3 region is CASTFGKGAREQYF. In nucleotides, the CDR3 is TGCGCCAGCACCTTTGGAAAGGGGGCTCGCGAGCAGTACTTC. The full variable domain, rest sourced from reference TRBV5-1 and TRBJ2-7, is KAGVTQTPRYLIKTRGQQVTLSCSPISGHRSVSWYQQTPGQGLQFLFEYFSETQRNKGNFPGRFSGRQFSNSRSEMNVSTLELGDSALYLCASTFGKGAREQYFGPGTRLTVT.